The 12 T cell receptor beta chains in this list originate from one sample, sequenced in a study of shared clonotypes between healthy human individuals. Sequenced by immunoSEQ multiplex PCR; TCRdb stores in-frame clones only, minus some. The sample gives 450,000 to 550,000 clones, approximately 79% of which show up once; 10% to 15% is in the top ten. The material sequenced was PBMCs. These receptors all come from a woman in her 40s in good health. Some clones in this sample may be carry-over from other donors' samples.

This clone turned up a few times. The chain has TRBV28 and TRBJ1-5, with D possibly TRBD1 on 5 matching bases. Per germline, CDR1 MDHEN and CDR2 SYDVKM. The CDR3 has 13 residues. With 10 bases removed from V and 7 bases from J, the gap between germline ends came to 17 bases. Here the CDR3 reads CAISGQGPQPQHF. CDR3 in DNA: TGTGCCATCTCCGGGCAGGGCCCCCAGCCCCAGCATTTT.

The CDR3 DNA reads as TGTGCCAGCAGCTTGGGGGACAGAGAGATACAAGAGACCCAGTACTTC. It translates to CASSLGDREIQETQYF. This chain uses TRBV5-4 with TRBJ2-5, with 7 bases identical to TRBD1. V lost 0 bases to trimming and J lost 2 bases; unmatched junction nucleotides: 7. The CDR3 contains 16 residues. Germline CDR1 reads SGHNT; CDR2 reads YYREEE (reference sequence).

The gene calls are TRBV5-8 and TRBJ2-7; D may correspond to TRBD1 or TRBD2 (5 bases each). This CDR3 contains 16 residues. The ends were cut back, 3 bases at V and 4 bases at J, with 20 bases in the middle. Germline assignment: CDR1 SGHTS and CDR2 YDEGEE. This CDR3 reads CASSSPGTPGPYEQYF. CDR3 coding DNA: TGTGCCAGCAGCTCCCCCGGGACCCCGGGCCCGTACGAGCAGTACTTC.

The rearrangement joins TRBV5-1 to TRBJ1-4; a weak D match, TRBD1 (6 bases). Germline loops: CDR1 SGHRS, CDR2 YFSETQ. The V gene lost 5 bases and the J gene lost 4 bases, with 15 bases spanning the gap. This CDR3 has 15 residues. The CDR3 here is CASRRGYGINEKLFF. The CDR3 coding sequence is TGCGCCAGCAGGAGGGGGTATGGAATTAATGAAAAACTGTTTTTT.

The V call is TRBV6-1, the J call TRBJ2-5, with D perhaps TRBD1 (6 bases). The V and J ends lost 10 bases and 5 bases respectively, with 26 bases between them. Looked up from germline, CDR1 is MNHNS and CDR2 is SASEGT. CDR3 length equals 16 residues. The DNA of the CDR3 is TGTGCCACCCGTGATAGGGGTGGGACAAGTCGTGAGACCCAGTACTTC. Protein: CATRDRGGTSRETQYF.

This clone was counted once. The chain has TRBV7-2 and TRBJ2-7, with TRBD2 identical over 8 bases. V was pared by 6 bases and J by 3 bases, with 7 bases of the junction left unmatched. The CDR3 is made up of 14 amino acids. The V gene's germline CDR1 is SGHTA and CDR2 FQGNSA. The CDR3 region has the DNA TGTGCCAGCAGGAGGAGCGGGAGAGACTACGAGCAGTACTTC. This gives the protein CASRRSGRDYEQYF.

There are a few counts of this clone. V and J are TRBV18 and TRBJ2-7; possibly TRBD1 for D (6 bases). This CDR3 is 15 amino acids long. The germline V gene encodes CDR1 KGHSH and CDR2 LQKENI. V lost 1 base, J lost 3 bases, and 13 bases lay in between. CDR3 DNA: TGTGCCAGCTCACCACGACCACAGGGAGACTACGAGCAGTACTTC. Amino acid sequence: CASSPRPQGDYEQYF.

The chain uses TRBV2 and TRBJ2-6; D not resolved. CDR1 and CDR2 (germline): SNHLY, FYNNEI. The V end lost 4 bases, the J end lost 0 bases, and 10 bases lay between the germline ends. There are 16 residues in the CDR3. Here the CDR3 reads CASSGSRPSGANVLTF. In nucleotides, the CDR3 is TGTGCCAGCAGTGGTTCCAGACCCTCTGGGGCCAACGTCCTGACTTTC.

The V call is TRBV4-3, the J call TRBJ2-3; D remains ambiguous. The V gene's germline CDR1 is LGHNA and CDR2 YSLEER. Trimming cost V 3 bases and J 4 bases, with 8 bases left between them. The CDR3 loop spans 13 amino acids. For the CDR3, the DNA is TGCGCCAGCAGCCAGTTTGTTGCAGATACGCAGTATTTT. This gives the protein CASSQFVADTQYF.

This clone was detected only once. The chain couples TRBV28 to TRBJ2-5; 7 bases align to TRBD1. The CDR3 loop spans 14 amino acids. V trimming: 5 bases; J trimming: 2 bases; junction bases outside the gene matches: 5. Per the germline V gene, CDR1 is MDHEN and CDR2 is SYDVKM. The CDR3 reads CASSVQGTQETQYF. The CDR3 DNA is TGTGCCAGCAGTGTACAGGGGACACAAGAGACCCAGTACTTC. Drawing the rest from reference TRBV28 and TRBJ2-5, the complete variable domain is DVKVTQSSRYLVKRTGEKVFLECVQDMDHENMFWYRQDPGLGLRLIYFSYDVKMKEKGDIPEGYSVSREKKERFSLILESASTNQTSMYLCASSVQGTQETQYFGPGTRLLVL.

The CDR3 nucleotides read TGTGCCAGCAGCTCTATGTCCAGGGCGAACACCATATATTTT. Amino acids: CASSSMSRANTIYF. The chain joins TRBV7-2 to TRBJ1-3; D might be TRBD1 (5 bases). There are 14 residues in the CDR3. CDR1 is SGHTA and CDR2 is FQGNSA in the germline V gene. V lost 4 bases and J 7 bases, leaving 14 bases between the germline ends.

This chain uses TRBV7-3 with TRBJ1-4; D is unresolved. This CDR3 has 15 residues. V lost 0 bases, J lost 8 bases, and 13 bases lay in between. Germline CDR1 SGHTA, CDR2 FQGTGA. The CDR3 DNA follows: TGTGCCAGCAGCTTAACCCCAGCGTTGGGCGAAAAACTGTTTTTT. Amino acid sequence: CASSLTPALGEKLFF.